A selection of T cell receptor beta chains follows, all from one sample in a study of cytomegalovirus exposure and HLA in healthy donors. Produced via immunoSEQ multiplex PCR; TCRdb's table is partial and in-frame only. The sample consists of approximately 150,000 clones, roughly 80% of them appearing once. The sequenced sample consisted of PBMCs. The receptors derive from a man aged 18 to 30 in good health and CMV-seropositive. CDR3s include the opening cysteine and the closing phenylalanine or tryptophan. Each record gives: D gene, J gene, V gene, clone size, CDR3 DNA, CDR3 protein. D genes are given only for firm matches. Only some rows state a clone size, as once, few, many or a class for expanded clones.

D: NA
J: TRBJ2-3
V: TRBV10-1
size: NA
DNA: TGCGCCAGCAGCGCCGGGACTGACTCAGATACGCAGTATTTT
CDR3: CASSAGTDSDTQYF

D: TRBD1
J: TRBJ1-2
V: TRBV6-1
size: NA
DNA: TGTGCCAGCAGTGAAGGGACAGGGGGCTTCTATGGCTACCCCTTC
CDR3: CASSEGTGGFYGYPF

D: NA
J: TRBJ2-7
V: TRBV28
size: NA
DNA: TGTGCCAGCCAGGACAGCCTCTACGAGCAGTACTTC
CDR3: CASQDSLYEQYF

D: NA
J: TRBJ2-7
V: TRBV2
size: NA
DNA: TGTGCCACCTCCGCCGGGGGAGGAGGCTACGAGCAGTACTTC
CDR3: CATSAGGGGYEQYF

D: TRBD1
J: TRBJ2-7
V: TRBV25-1
size: NA
DNA: TGTGCCAGCAGTGAATGGGCCGGGACAGGGGTGAAGGAGCAGTACTTC
CDR3: CASSEWAGTGVKEQYF

D: TRBD2
J: TRBJ2-3
V: TRBV9
size: NA
DNA: TGTGCCAGCAGCGGGGGGGGGACGGCGGCAGATACGCAGTATTTT
CDR3: CASSGGGTAADTQYF

D: NA
J: TRBJ1-1
V: TRBV29-1
size: NA
DNA: TGCAGCGTCGGACAGATGAACACTGAAGCTTTCTTT
CDR3: CSVGQMNTEAFF

D: TRBD1
J: TRBJ1-4
V: TRBV5-1
size: few
DNA: TGCGCCAGCAGCCCGACAGGGCTAAATGAAAAACTGTTTTTT
CDR3: CASSPTGLNEKLFF

D: NA
J: TRBJ2-1
V: TRBV5-1
size: NA
DNA: TGCGCCAGCAGCTTAGCCGGGTTGGGCAATGAGCAGTTCTTC
CDR3: CASSLAGLGNEQFF

D: TRBD2
J: TRBJ2-3
V: TRBV15
size: NA
DNA: TGTGCCACCAGCAGAGGGAGCGGGAGAGAAGATACGCAGTATTTT
CDR3: CATSRGSGREDTQYF

D: TRBD2
J: TRBJ2-1
V: TRBV9
size: NA
DNA: TGTGCCAGCAGCGTAGGACTAGCGTCTTACAATGAGCAGTTCTTC
CDR3: CASSVGLASYNEQFF

D: TRBD2
J: TRBJ2-2
V: TRBV19
size: NA
DNA: TGTGCCAGCCATAAACTGGGACTAGCGGGACTGAACACCGGGGAGCTGTTTTTT
CDR3: CASHKLGLAGLNTGELFF

D: TRBD1
J: TRBJ1-2
V: TRBV5-1
size: NA
DNA: TGCGCCAGCAGCCCGGACAGGGATGGCTACACCTTC
CDR3: CASSPDRDGYTF

D: NA
J: TRBJ1-2
V: TRBV21-1
size: NA
DNA: TGTGCCAGCTTCGGACCGGGAGATAGCAGGAAGTATGGCTACACCTTC
CDR3: CASFGPGDSRKYGYTF

D: NA
J: TRBJ2-3
V: TRBV5-4
size: NA
DNA: TGTGCCAGCAGCCCACTCGCGGCAACCACAGATACGCAGTATTTT
CDR3: CASSPLAATTDTQYF

D: TRBD2
J: TRBJ2-2
V: TRBV11-2
size: NA
DNA: TGTGCCAGCTCACGCTCCGGGAGGGCCATCGGGGAGCTGTTTTTT
CDR3: CASSRSGRAIGELFF

D: NA
J: TRBJ2-3
V: TRBV7-2
size: NA
DNA: TGTGCCAGCAGCTTAGGCTCGGCAGATACGCAGTATTTT
CDR3: CASSLGSADTQYF

D: NA
J: TRBJ2-5
V: TRBV4-1
size: NA
DNA: TGCGCCAGCAGCCAAGGAGCCGGGGAGACCCAGTACTTC
CDR3: CASSQGAGETQYF

D: TRBD2
J: TRBJ2-7
V: TRBV9
size: few
DNA: TGTGCCAGCAGCGTAGAAGGCGCGGGGGGCTACGAGCAGTACTTC
CDR3: CASSVEGAGGYEQYF

D: TRBD1
J: TRBJ1-2
V: TRBV27
size: NA
DNA: TGTGCCAGCAGTTTCTCCGACAGGGGGCTACATGGCTACACCTTC
CDR3: CASSFSDRGLHGYTF

D: TRBD1
J: TRBJ1-2
V: TRBV2
size: NA
DNA: TGTGCCAGCAGTGGGGGATCAACAGGGGATGACTATGGCTACACCTTC
CDR3: CASSGGSTGDDYGYTF

D: NA
J: TRBJ2-7
V: TRBV6-5
size: NA
DNA: TGTGCCAGATCAGGGGTATACGAGCAGTACTTC
CDR3: CARSGVYEQYF

D: TRBD1
J: TRBJ1-2
V: TRBV2
size: NA
DNA: TGTGCCAGGGGCATTAGACAGGGGAGGAATGGCTACACCTTC
CDR3: CARGIRQGRNGYTF

D: TRBD1
J: TRBJ1-4
V: TRBV9
size: few
DNA: TGTGCCAGCAGCTTCCGACAGGGCGGAAAACTGTTTTTT
CDR3: CASSFRQGGKLFF

D: TRBD1
J: TRBJ2-7
V: TRBV6-5
size: NA
DNA: TGTGCCAGCAGTTACTCCAGACAGGGGGCCAGTGTGCAGTACTTC
CDR3: CASSYSRQGASVQYF

D: NA
J: TRBJ1-2
V: TRBV7-8
size: NA
DNA: TGTGCCAGCAGCCAGTCCCGGTATAGCGCTAACTATGGCTACACCTTC
CDR3: CASSQSRYSANYGYTF

D: NA
J: TRBJ1-1
V: TRBV28
size: NA
DNA: TGTGCCAGCAGTTTATATGTCCGCAGTTCGACAGAAGCTTTCTTT
CDR3: CASSLYVRSSTEAFF

D: NA
J: TRBJ1-3
V: TRBV5-1
size: NA
DNA: TGCGCCAGCAGCGCAGGGGATTCTGGAAACACCATATATTTT
CDR3: CASSAGDSGNTIYF

D: NA
J: TRBJ2-7
V: TRBV5-8
size: NA
DNA: TGTGCCAGCAGCTCGTTAGTACAGACCTCCTACGAGCAGTACTTC
CDR3: CASSSLVQTSYEQYF

D: NA
J: TRBJ2-7
V: TRBV18
size: NA
DNA: TGTGCCAGCTCACTAGAAAACGAGCAGTACTTC
CDR3: CASSLENEQYF

D: TRBD1
J: TRBJ2-7
V: TRBV4-2
size: NA
DNA: TGTGCCAGCAGCCAAACCCGGGCAGGGGGATACGAGCAGTACTTC
CDR3: CASSQTRAGGYEQYF

D: TRBD2
J: TRBJ2-1
V: TRBV5-1
size: NA
DNA: TGCGCCAGCAGCTTGGGACTAGCGGGTCTTCTGGAGCAGTTCTTC
CDR3: CASSLGLAGLLEQFF

D: NA
J: TRBJ1-1
V: TRBV4-1
size: once
DNA: TGCGCCAGCAGCGTGGGGCCCTGGGGAACTGAAGCTTTCTTT
CDR3: CASSVGPWGTEAFF

D: NA
J: TRBJ1-5
V: TRBV10-1
size: NA
DNA: TGCGCCAGCAGTGCCGGAGGGCATCAGCCCCAGCATTTT
CDR3: CASSAGGHQPQHF

D: NA
J: TRBJ2-2
V: TRBV5-4
size: NA
DNA: TGTGCCAGCAGCTTGAGTTACCTCAGGGCCGGGGAGCTGTTTTTT
CDR3: CASSLSYLRAGELFF

D: NA
J: TRBJ1-5
V: TRBV2
size: few
DNA: TGTGCCAGCGGACGCAACCCGTCAGGGGACTATAGCAATCAGCCCCAGCATTTT
CDR3: CASGRNPSGDYSNQPQHF

D: NA
J: TRBJ1-1
V: TRBV18
size: few
DNA: TGTGCCAGCCGATACAGAGTTCTCGACACTGAAGCTTTCTTT
CDR3: CASRYRVLDTEAFF

D: TRBD1
J: TRBJ1-1
V: TRBV18
size: NA
DNA: TGTGCCAGCTCACCGGGACAGGCGGTGAACACTGAAGCTTTCTTT
CDR3: CASSPGQAVNTEAFF

D: NA
J: TRBJ2-5
V: TRBV5-1
size: NA
DNA: TGCGCCAGCAGCTTGCGAGAGAACCAAGAGACCCAGTACTTC
CDR3: CASSLRENQETQYF

D: NA
J: TRBJ2-7
V: TRBV11-2
size: NA
DNA: TGTGCCAGCAGCTTATATGAGGTCGGGGTTTACGAGCAGTACTTC
CDR3: CASSLYEVGVYEQYF

D: TRBD1
J: TRBJ2-2
V: TRBV27
size: NA
DNA: TGTGCCAGTCGAAGGACAGGGGGCACCGGGGAGCTGTTTTTT
CDR3: CASRRTGGTGELFF

D: TRBD2
J: TRBJ2-1
V: TRBV28
size: NA
DNA: TGTGCCAGCAGTAAACTAGCGGGAGGATACAATGAGCAGTTCTTC
CDR3: CASSKLAGGYNEQFF

D: NA
J: TRBJ1-4
V: TRBV30
size: NA
DNA: TGTGCCTGGAAAAGCGGGACACAAGGAAGGAAACTGTTTTTT
CDR3: CAWKSGTQGRKLFF

D: TRBD1
J: TRBJ1-1
V: TRBV14
size: NA
DNA: TGTGCCAGCAGTACCACAGGGGGGAACACTGAAGCTTTCTTT
CDR3: CASSTTGGNTEAFF

D: NA
J: TRBJ2-5
V: TRBV7-8
size: NA
DNA: TGTGCCAGCAGCTTCCCGGACAGCGAAGAGACCCAGTACTTC
CDR3: CASSFPDSEETQYF

D: NA
J: TRBJ2-5
V: TRBV7-3
size: once
DNA: TGTGCCAGCAGCTTATCCGTGGAGGAGACCCAGTACTTC
CDR3: CASSLSVEETQYF

D: NA
J: TRBJ2-5
V: TRBV7-9
size: NA
DNA: TGTGCCAGCAGCCTCATCCGGGACCAAGAGACCCAGTACTTC
CDR3: CASSLIRDQETQYF

D: TRBD2
J: TRBJ2-3
V: TRBV6-1
size: NA
DNA: TGTGCCAGCAGTGGGGGGGGGAGCGGAAATTCAGATACGCAGTATTTT
CDR3: CASSGGGSGNSDTQYF

D: NA
J: TRBJ2-1
V: TRBV7-9
size: NA
DNA: TGTGCCAGCAGCTTAGAGCGGGCATTCTACAATGAGCAGTTCTTC
CDR3: CASSLERAFYNEQFF

D: TRBD2
J: TRBJ2-7
V: TRBV27
size: NA
DNA: TGTGCCAGCAGTTTCCGGACTAGCGGTCTCTACGAGCAGTACTTC
CDR3: CASSFRTSGLYEQYF

D: TRBD2
J: TRBJ2-1
V: TRBV7-9
size: NA
DNA: TGTTCCAGCAGCAGAAGGGACTACGTCTTTGAGCAGTTCTTC
CDR3: CSSSRRDYVFEQFF

D: TRBD1
J: TRBJ1-1
V: TRBV5-1
size: NA
DNA: TGCGCCAGCAAAGGGGACAGTTTGAACACTGAAGCTTTCTTT
CDR3: CASKGDSLNTEAFF

D: TRBD2
J: TRBJ2-1
V: TRBV18
size: NA
DNA: TGTGCCAGCTCATCAGCGGGAGATTACAATGAGCAGTTCTTC
CDR3: CASSSAGDYNEQFF

D: NA
J: TRBJ1-4
V: TRBV25-1
size: NA
DNA: TGTGCCAGCAGTGATCATACAGGGACGACGAATGAAAAACTGTTTTTT
CDR3: CASSDHTGTTNEKLFF

D: TRBD1
J: TRBJ1-4
V: TRBV11-2
size: few
DNA: TGTGCCAGCAGTCAAGGGACAGGCCCTTACTCCACTAATGAAAAACTGTTTTTT
CDR3: CASSQGTGPYSTNEKLFF

D: TRBD2
J: TRBJ2-3
V: TRBV28
size: NA
DNA: TGTGCCAGCAGCCGACTAGCGGGAACAGATACGCAGTATTTT
CDR3: CASSRLAGTDTQYF

D: NA
J: TRBJ1-1
V: TRBV28
size: NA
DNA: TGTGCCAGCAGTTTAGTGGGGGGGAACACTGAAGCTTTCTTT
CDR3: CASSLVGGNTEAFF

D: TRBD2
J: TRBJ2-3
V: TRBV28
size: NA
DNA: TGTGCCAGCAAGCGGGCGGGAGGGACAGATACGCAGTATTTT
CDR3: CASKRAGGTDTQYF